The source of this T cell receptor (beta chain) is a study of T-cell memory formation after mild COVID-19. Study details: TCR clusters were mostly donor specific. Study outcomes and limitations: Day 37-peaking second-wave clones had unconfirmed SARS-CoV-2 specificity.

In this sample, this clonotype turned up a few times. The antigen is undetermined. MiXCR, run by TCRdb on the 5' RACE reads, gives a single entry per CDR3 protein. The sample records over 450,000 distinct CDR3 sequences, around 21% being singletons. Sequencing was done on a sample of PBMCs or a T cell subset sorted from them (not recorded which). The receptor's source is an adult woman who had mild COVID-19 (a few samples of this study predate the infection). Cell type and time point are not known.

The CDR3 region has the DNA TGTGCCAGCAGCCCCGGGGACCGCTACGAGCAGTACTTC. Its protein is CASSPGDRYEQYF. This chain joins TRBV6-5 and TRBJ2-7; D tentatively fits TRBD1 or TRBD2 (5 bases each). Looked up from germline, CDR1 is MNHEY and CDR2 is SVGAGI. V shed 6 bases and J shed 3 bases, with 12 bases lying between them. This CDR3 is built from 13 residues.